The sequence of this T cell receptor beta chain was determined in a study of T-cell reconstitution after alpha-beta-depleted transplantation in children. General study results and limits: Newly generated T cells supplied most T-cell counts and diversity one year post-transplant. Several hundred expanded graft clones reportedly supplied alpha-beta T cells about two months after transplant. Surviving thymic progenitors and recipient T cells were the source of high TCRbeta diversity at day 60 in some patients.

In germline, CDR1 is DFQATT, CDR2 SNEGSKA (reference sequence). V lost 6 bases, J lost 0 bases, and 21 bases lay in between. The CDR3 runs to 16 residues. This clonotype was detected only a few times. Its target is unknown. Researchers prepared the TCRbeta library using unique molecular identifiers, the study reports. TCRdb re-called the PCR reads with MiXCR, one entry per CDR3 protein. The profile covers hundreds of thousands of distinct CDR3 sequences, with about a sixth appearing a single time and just under 30% taken by the ten largest. This TCR was sampled from a boy under three years old who had a stem cell transplant for Wiskott-Aldrich syndrome, so the T cells may come from the graft donor. The sequencing here drew on PBMCs, mostly from graft donor cells, taken 360 days after TCRalphabeta/CD19-depleted stem cell transplant. This sequence joins TRBV20-1 and TRBJ2-7, with a tentative D call TRBD2 (5 bases). The CDR3 sequence: CSATPMEASSSYEQYF. DNA of the CDR3: TGCAGTGCCACCCCCATGGAGGCCTCGAGCTCCTACGAGCAGTACTTC.